The sequence of this T cell receptor beta chain was determined in a study of OX40 agonist ivuxolimab in advanced cancers. The study in broad terms: Ivuxolimab was an agonistic, fully human IgG2 monoclonal antibody directed against OX40 (CD134), a costimulatory receptor. The monotherapy dose-escalation portion (N = 52 patients) of the phase I ivuxolimab trial is reported in the paper. In the dose-escalation cohort, 82.7% of patients were male, and the mean age was roughly 60 years with a range of roughly 20 to 80. Of the approximately 50 dose-escalation patients, hepatocellular carcinoma was present in about 20, melanoma in around 15, renal cell carcinoma in 9 and head and neck cancer in 9. Peripheral TCRbeta sequencing aimed to test whether ivuxolimab altered TCR sequence diversity and caused clonal T-cell expansion. Partial responses were achieved by three dose-escalation patients, of whom one had hepatocellular carcinoma and two had cutaneous melanoma. Intravenous ivuxolimab was administered to patients every 2 weeks at six dose levels: 0.01, 0.1, 0.3, 1.5, 3 and 10 mg/kg. Prior anti-PD-1, anti-PD-L1 or anti-CTLA-4 therapy was permitted, and checkpoint inhibitors had been received by less than 45% of dose-escalation patients. Study-wide conclusions, independent of this receptor: In the 0.1-3.0 mg/kg groups, partial responders had among the lowest normalized peripheral clonal expansion, particularly in CD8+ T cells. Which antigens the clonally expanded peripheral T cells were specific for was not determined. Low levels of normalized T-cell clonal expansion were also shown by some nonresponding patients. On average, CD8+ T cells showed more expanded clones than CD4+ T cells after ivuxolimab. At doses of 0.1 to 3.0 mg/kg, clonal expansion of both CD4+ and CD8+ blood T cells was observed from baseline to week 6.

The trial excluded patients who had a history of autoimmune disease or were on systemic immunosuppression. Peripheral blood for TCR sequencing was drawn from every dose cohort at baseline, at cycle 4 day 1 and at cycle 7 day 1. Samples came from an open-label, multicenter, first-in-human phase I dose-escalation trial of ivuxolimab. Adults with locally advanced or metastatic head and neck squamous cell, hepatocellular, melanoma or renal cell carcinoma were enrolled in the trial. CD4+ and CD8+ T cells were sorted separately from peripheral blood before TCR sequencing. This clone came up once. Its antigen target is currently unknown. No quality values exist for individual bases; no much larger clone is one base distant. V gives up 5 bases and J gives up 0 bases, and the segment between their germline ends measures 11 bases. CDR3 length: 15 amino acids, cysteine to phenylalanine. Solely the CDR3 DNA is kept, with 45 bases framed from the first base. The CDR1 and CDR2 encoded by the germline V gene are MNHNS and SASEGT.

Genomic DNA was isolated from the sorted cells so that the TCRbeta CDR3 region could be sequenced. TCRbeta CDR3 regions were sequenced using the immunoSEQ Assay. What TCRdb holds here is the immuneACCESS table cut down to in-frame rearrangements. Part of the clones is not present; checked against another copy, under half of the missing clones reflect an unresolved V gene, and the others are unexplained. This sample comprises about 47,000 clones, 84% of them detected only once. Roughly a quarter of the sample is held by the ten biggest clonotypes. This sequence uses TRBV6-1 and TRBJ1-5; the D segment cannot be called with confidence. The specimen comprised CD4+ or CD8+ T cells sorted from blood, sampled in a trial of the OX40 agonist ivuxolimab. The TCR was taken from an adult with an advanced solid tumor such as melanoma, head and neck, liver or kidney cancer. For the CDR3, the sequence is CASSSDTDSNQPQHF. The nucleotide sequence is TGTGCCAGCAGTTCAGATACGGATAGCAATCAGCCCCAGCATTTT.